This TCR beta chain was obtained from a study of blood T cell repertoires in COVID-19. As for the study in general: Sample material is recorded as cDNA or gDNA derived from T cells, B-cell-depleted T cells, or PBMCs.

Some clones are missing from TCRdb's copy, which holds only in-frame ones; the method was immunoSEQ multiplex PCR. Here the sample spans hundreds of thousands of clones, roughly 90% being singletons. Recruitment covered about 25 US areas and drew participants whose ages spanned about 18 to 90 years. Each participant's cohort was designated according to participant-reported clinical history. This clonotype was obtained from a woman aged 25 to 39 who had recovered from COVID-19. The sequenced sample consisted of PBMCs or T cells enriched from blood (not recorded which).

The CDR3 here is CASGRNGYTF. CDR3 bases: TGTGCCAGCGGCAGGAATGGCTACACCTTC. V and J are TRBV12-3 or TRBV12-4 and TRBJ1-2; D is unresolved. V lost 8 bases and J lost 6, with 7 bases in between. CDR3 length: 10 amino acids.